Below, 5 T cell receptor beta chains from the same sample are listed, as sequenced in a study of T-cell reconstitution after alpha-beta-depleted transplantation in children. Preparation of the TCRbeta library used unique molecular identifiers. TCRdb reanalysed the PCR reads using MiXCR and keeps one entry per CDR3 protein. The sample records over 550,000 distinct CDR3 sequences, about 10% being singletons. Source: PBMCs from the stem cell graft donor, taken from the stem cell graft. The receptors shown here come from a human donor who donated a stem cell graft to a child with acute myeloid leukemia.

This clonotype showed up many times. The J gene is TRBJ2-4, the V gene TRBV29-1, with D tentatively TRBD2 (7 bases). CDR1 and CDR2 from the germline V gene are SQVTM and ANQGSEA. The germline V and J ends were trimmed by 7 bases and 0 bases, with 13 bases remaining between them. The CDR3 runs 14 residues. The CDR3 region is CSANRGGAKNIQYF. The CDR3 coding sequence is TGCAGCGCTAATAGGGGGGGAGCCAAAAACATTCAGTACTTC.

J is TRBJ1-6 and V is TRBV27; maybe TRBD1 (6 bases). The CDR3 spans 16 residues. Germline CDR1 reads MNHEY; CDR2 reads SMNVEV (reference sequence). Trimming removed 1 base at V and 7 bases at J, with 14 bases between. The CDR3 bases are TGTGCCAGCAGTTTATATGCAGGGGTGAAGAATTCACCCCTCCACTTT. Protein product: CASSLYAGVKNSPLHF.

The chain joins TRBV30 to TRBJ2-5, with 8 bases aligning to TRBD1. Germline V CDR1 and CDR2: GTSNPN, SVGIG (reference sequence). Losses at the gene ends were 3 bases for V and 1 base for J; bases not matched to a gene: 10. The CDR3 sequence is 16 residues long. The CDR3 is CAWRKLDRATQETQYF. The CDR3 region has the DNA TGTGCCTGGAGAAAACTGGACAGGGCGACCCAAGAGACCCAGTACTTC. Looking up the rest from reference TRBV30 and TRBJ2-5 gives the full variable domain: SQTIHQWPATLVQPVGSPLSLECTVEGTSNPNLYWYRQAAGRGLQLLFYSVGIGQISSEVPQNLSASRPQDRQFILSSKKLLLSDSGFYLCAWRKLDRATQETQYFGPGTRLLVL.

This clonotype was seen ten or more times. The chain uses TRBV29-1 and TRBJ2-5, with 9 nucleotides matching TRBD1. V shed 5 bases, J shed 5 bases, and the junction held 3 bases outside the gene matches. The CDR3 extends over 12 amino acids. Germline values: CDR1 SQVTM, CDR2 ANQGSEA. The CDR3 loop reads CSVQGQGETQYF. CDR3 DNA: TGCAGCGTTCAAGGACAGGGGGAGACCCAGTACTTC.

The V and J genes are TRBV4-2 and TRBJ1-3, with D uncertain. Trimming pared 0 bases from V and 0 bases from J, leaving 15 bases between. There are 18 residues in the CDR3. Germline assignment: CDR1 LGHNA and CDR2 YNFKEQ. CDR3 protein: CASSQDLGPAGSGNTIYF. CDR3 bases: TGTGCCAGCAGCCAAGATCTGGGTCCCGCCGGCTCTGGAAACACCATATATTTT.